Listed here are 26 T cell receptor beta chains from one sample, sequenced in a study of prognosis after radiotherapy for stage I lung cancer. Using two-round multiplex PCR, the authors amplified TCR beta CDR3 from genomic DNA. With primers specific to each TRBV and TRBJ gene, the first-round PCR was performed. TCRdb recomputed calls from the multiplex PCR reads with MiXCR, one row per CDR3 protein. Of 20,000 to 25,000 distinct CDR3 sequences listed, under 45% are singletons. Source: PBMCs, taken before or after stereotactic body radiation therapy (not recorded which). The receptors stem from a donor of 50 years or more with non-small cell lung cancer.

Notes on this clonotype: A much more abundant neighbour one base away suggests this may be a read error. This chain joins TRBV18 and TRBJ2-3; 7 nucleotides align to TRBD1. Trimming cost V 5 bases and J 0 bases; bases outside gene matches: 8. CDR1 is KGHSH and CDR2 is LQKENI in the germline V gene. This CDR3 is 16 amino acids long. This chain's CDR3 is CASSSRGGLSTDTQYF. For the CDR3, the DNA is TGTGCCAGCTCATCAAGAGGGGGCCTTAGCACAGATACGCAGTATTTT.

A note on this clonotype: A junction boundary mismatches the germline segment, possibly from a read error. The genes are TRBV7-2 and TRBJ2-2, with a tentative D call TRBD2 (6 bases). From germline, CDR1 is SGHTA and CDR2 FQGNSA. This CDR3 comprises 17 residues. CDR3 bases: TGTGCCAGCAGCTTTTTGGTAGCGGTGTCCCACACTGGGGAGCTGTTTTTT. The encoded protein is CASSFLVAVSHTGELFF.

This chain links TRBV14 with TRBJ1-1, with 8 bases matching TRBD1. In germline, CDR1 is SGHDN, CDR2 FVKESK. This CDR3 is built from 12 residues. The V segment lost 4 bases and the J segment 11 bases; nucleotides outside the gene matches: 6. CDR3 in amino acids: CASSPFRGQAFF. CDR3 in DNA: TGTGCCAGCAGCCCCTTCAGGGGGCAGGCTTTCTTT.

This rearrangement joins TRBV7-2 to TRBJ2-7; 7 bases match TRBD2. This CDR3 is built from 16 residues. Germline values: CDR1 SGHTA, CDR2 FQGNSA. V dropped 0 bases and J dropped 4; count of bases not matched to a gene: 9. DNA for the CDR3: TGTGCCAGCAGCTTAGCGCCTCAGCGGGAACCATACGAGCAGTACTTC. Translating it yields CASSLAPQREPYEQYF.

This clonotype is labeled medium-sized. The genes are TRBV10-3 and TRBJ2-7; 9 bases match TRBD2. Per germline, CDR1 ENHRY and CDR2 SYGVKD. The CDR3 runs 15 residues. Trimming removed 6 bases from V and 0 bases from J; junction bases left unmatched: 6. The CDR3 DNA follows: TGTGCCATCAGAAGGACTAGCGACGACTCCTACGAGCAGTACTTC. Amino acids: CAIRRTSDDSYEQYF.

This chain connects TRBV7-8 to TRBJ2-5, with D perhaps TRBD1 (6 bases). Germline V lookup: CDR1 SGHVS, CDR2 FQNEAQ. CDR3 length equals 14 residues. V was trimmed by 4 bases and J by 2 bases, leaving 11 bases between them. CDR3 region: CASSYTGTQETQYF. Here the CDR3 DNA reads TGTGCCAGCAGCTATACCGGGACACAAGAGACCCAGTACTTC.

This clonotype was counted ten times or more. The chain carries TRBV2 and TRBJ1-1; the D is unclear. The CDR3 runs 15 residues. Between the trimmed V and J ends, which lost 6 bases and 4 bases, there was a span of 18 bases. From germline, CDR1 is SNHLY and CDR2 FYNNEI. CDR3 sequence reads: CASRPTHVRPTEAFF. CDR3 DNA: TGTGCCAGCAGACCCACCCACGTGAGACCCACTGAAGCTTTCTTT.

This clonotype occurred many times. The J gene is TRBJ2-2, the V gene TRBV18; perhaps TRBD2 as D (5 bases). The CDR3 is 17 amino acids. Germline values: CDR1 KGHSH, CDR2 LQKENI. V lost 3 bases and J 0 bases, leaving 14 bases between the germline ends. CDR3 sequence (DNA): TGTGCCAGCTCACCGAGGGTAGCCGCCACGAACACCGGGGAGCTGTTTTTT. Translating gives CASSPRVAATNTGELFF.

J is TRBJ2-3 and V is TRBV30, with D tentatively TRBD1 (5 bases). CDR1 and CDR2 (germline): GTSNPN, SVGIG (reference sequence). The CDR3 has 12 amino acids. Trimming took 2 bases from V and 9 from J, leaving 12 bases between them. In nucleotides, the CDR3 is TGTGCCTGGAGTTTCGACAGACGGACGCAGTATTTT. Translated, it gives CAWSFDRRTQYF. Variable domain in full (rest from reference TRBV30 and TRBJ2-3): SQTIHQWPATLVQPVGSPLSLECTVEGTSNPNLYWYRQAAGRGLQLLFYSVGIGQISSEVPQNLSASRPQDRQFILSSKKLLLSDSGFYLCAWSFDRRTQYFGPGTRLTVL.

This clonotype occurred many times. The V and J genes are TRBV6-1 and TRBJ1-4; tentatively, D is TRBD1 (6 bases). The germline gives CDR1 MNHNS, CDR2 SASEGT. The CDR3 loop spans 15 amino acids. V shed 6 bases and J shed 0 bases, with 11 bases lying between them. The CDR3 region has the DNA TGTGCCAGCAGGACTACAGGGACAACTAATGAAAAACTGTTTTTT. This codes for CASRTTGTTNEKLFF.

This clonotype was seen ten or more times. For the CDR3, the DNA is TGTGCCAGCAGCGGGCCTAGCGGGAGGGACACAGATACGCAGTATTTT. Protein product: CASSGPSGRDTDTQYF. The rearrangement uses TRBV10-3 and TRBJ2-3; 12 bases are shared with TRBD2. In germline, CDR1 is ENHRY, CDR2 SYGVKD. Unmatched junction bases numbered 10, after V lost 10 bases and J lost 2 bases. This CDR3 comprises 16 residues.

The CDR3 sequence: CASSPPSGGYNEQFF. The CDR3 DNA follows: TGTGCCAGCAGCCCCCCTAGCGGGGGCTACAATGAGCAGTTCTTC. The J gene is TRBJ2-1, the V gene TRBV11-3; TRBD2 agrees at 10 bases. CDR1 is SGHNT, CDR2 YENEEA, per germline. The CDR3 is made up of 15 amino acids. The V gene end was trimmed by 5 bases and the J gene end by 3 bases; junction bases not matched to a gene: 4.

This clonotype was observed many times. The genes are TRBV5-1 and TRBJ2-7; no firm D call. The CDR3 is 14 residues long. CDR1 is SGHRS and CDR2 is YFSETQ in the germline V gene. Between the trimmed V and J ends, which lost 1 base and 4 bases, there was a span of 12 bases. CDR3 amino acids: CASSLSVGLYEQYF. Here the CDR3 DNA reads TGCGCCAGCAGCTTGTCGGTCGGTCTGTACGAGCAGTACTTC.

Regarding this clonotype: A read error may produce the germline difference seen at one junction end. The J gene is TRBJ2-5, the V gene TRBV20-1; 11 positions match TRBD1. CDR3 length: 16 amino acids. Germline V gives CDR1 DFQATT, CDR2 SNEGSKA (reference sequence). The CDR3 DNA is TGCAGTGCTAGAGACCCGGGACAGGGGGGCCAAGAGAACCAGTACTTC. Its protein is CSARDPGQGGQENQYF.

The CDR3, as DNA: TGTGCCAGCAGCTTAGGGGACAGCTACACTGAAGCTTTCTTT. Protein: CASSLGDSYTEAFF. V is TRBV11-3 and J is TRBJ1-1, with 7 bases aligning to TRBD1. CDR3 length equals 14 residues. Germline trimming cut 1 base from V and 3 bases from J; bases unmatched to any gene: 2. Per the germline V gene, CDR1 is SGHNT and CDR2 is YENEEA.

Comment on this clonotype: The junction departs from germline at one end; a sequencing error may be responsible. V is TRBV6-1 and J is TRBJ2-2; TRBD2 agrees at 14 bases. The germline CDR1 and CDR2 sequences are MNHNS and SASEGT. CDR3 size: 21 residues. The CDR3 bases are TGTGCCAGCACGCTTCAACTCCCGGGACTAGCGGGGGCCACGAACACCTGGGAGCTGTTTTTT. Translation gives CASTLQLPGLAGATNTWELFF.

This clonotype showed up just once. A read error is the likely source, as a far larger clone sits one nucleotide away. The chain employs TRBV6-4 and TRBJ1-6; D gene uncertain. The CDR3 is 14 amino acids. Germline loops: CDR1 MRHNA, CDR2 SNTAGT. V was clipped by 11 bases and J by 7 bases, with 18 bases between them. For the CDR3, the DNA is TGTGCCGGCACGGTAACAGTGGACAATTCACCCCTCCACTTT. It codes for CAGTVTVDNSPLHF.

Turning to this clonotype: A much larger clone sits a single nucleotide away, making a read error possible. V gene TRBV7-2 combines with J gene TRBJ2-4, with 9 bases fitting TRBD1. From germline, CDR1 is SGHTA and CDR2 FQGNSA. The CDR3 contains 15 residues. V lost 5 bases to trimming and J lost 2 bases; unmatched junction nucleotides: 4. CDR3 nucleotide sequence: TGTGCCAGCAGCCCCGGGACAGGGTCCAAAAACATTCAGTACTTC. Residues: CASSPGTGSKNIQYF.

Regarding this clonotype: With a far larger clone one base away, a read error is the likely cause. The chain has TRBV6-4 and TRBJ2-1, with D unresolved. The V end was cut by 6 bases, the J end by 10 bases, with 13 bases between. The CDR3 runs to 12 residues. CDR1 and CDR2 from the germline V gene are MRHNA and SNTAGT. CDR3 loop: CASSMASGEQFF. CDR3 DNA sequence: TGTGCCAGCAGCATGGCCTCCGGGGAGCAGTTCTTC.

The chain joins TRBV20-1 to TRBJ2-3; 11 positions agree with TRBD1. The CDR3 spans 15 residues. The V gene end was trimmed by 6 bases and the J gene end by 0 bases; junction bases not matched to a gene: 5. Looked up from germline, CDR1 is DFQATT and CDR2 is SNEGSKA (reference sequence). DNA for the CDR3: TGCAGTGCCACGGGACAGGGGGTCAGCACAGATACGCAGTATTTT. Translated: CSATGQGVSTDTQYF.

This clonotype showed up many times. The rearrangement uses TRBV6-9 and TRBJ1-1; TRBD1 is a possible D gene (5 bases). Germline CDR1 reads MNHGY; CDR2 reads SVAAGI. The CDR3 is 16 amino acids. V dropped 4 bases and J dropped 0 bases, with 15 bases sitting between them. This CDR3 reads CASSSMGRAMNTEAFF. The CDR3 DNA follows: TGTGCCAGCAGTTCCATGGGCAGGGCAATGAACACTGAAGCTTTCTTT.

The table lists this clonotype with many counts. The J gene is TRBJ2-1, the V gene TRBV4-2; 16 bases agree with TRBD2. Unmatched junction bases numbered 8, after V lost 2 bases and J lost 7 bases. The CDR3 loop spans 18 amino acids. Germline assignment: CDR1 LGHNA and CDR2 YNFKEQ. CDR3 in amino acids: CASSQPGLAGGKWNEQFF. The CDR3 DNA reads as TGTGCCAGCAGCCAACCGGGACTAGCGGGAGGGAAGTGGAATGAGCAGTTCTTC.

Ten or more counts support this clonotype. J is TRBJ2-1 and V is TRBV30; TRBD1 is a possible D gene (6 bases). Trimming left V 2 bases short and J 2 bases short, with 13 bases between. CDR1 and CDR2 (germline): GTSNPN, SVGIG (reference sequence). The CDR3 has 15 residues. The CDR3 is CAWSILGATYNEQFF. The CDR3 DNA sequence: TGTGCCTGGAGTATCTTGGGGGCTACCTACAATGAGCAGTTCTTC.

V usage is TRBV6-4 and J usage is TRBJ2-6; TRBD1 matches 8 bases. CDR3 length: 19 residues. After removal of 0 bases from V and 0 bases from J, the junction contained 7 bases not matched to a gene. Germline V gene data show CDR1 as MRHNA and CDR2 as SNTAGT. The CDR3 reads CASSDSNTGGFSGANVLTF. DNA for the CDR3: TGTGCCAGCAGTGACTCGAACACAGGGGGGTTCTCTGGGGCCAACGTCCTGACTTTC.

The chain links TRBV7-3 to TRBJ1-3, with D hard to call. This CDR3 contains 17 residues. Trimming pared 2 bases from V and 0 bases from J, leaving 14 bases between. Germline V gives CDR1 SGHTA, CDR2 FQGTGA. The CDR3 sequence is CASSLESYLSSGNTIYF. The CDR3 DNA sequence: TGTGCCAGCAGCTTAGAGAGTTACCTCAGCTCTGGAAACACCATATATTTT.

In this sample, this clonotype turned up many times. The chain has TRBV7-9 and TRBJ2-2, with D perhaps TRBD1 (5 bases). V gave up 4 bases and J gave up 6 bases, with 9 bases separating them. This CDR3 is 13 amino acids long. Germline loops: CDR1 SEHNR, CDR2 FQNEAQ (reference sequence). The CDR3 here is CASSYSRAGELFF. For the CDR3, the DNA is TGTGCCAGCAGCTACTCCAGGGCCGGGGAGCTGTTTTTT. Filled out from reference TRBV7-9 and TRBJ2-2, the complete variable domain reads DTGVSQNPRHKITKRGQNVTFRCDPISEHNRLYWYRQTLGQGPEFLTYFQNEAQLEKSRLLSDRFSAERPKGSFSTLEIQRTEQGDSAMYLCASSYSRAGELFFGEGSRLTVL.